Listed below are T cell receptor delta chains from one sample, sequenced in a study of gamma-delta T cells after stem cell transplantation. TCRdb re-processed the RT-PCR reads using CATT. The sample lists about 2,400 delta-chain clones, around 5.2% occurring once. Sequencing used gamma-delta T cells. The receptors shown here come from a human donor. It is not recorded whose cells these are; they may come from a transplant donor. The CDR3 runs from the conserved cysteine through the conserved F or W. The D gene is left open where the match is weak. For some rows the clone size is stated as once, few or many, or as a class when expanded; others skip it.

clone_size	j_call	v_call	d_call	cdr3_nt	cdr3_aa
medium-sized	TRDJ1	TRDV2	TRDD3	TGTGCCTGTGACACCCTGGCATCTGGGGGAAAATCCGGGGGGACCGATAAACTCATCTTT	CACDTLASGGKSGGTDKLIF
medium-sized	TRDJ3	TRDV2	-	TGTGCCTGTGACAAGATTCCAACTGGGAGCTCCTGGGACACCCGACAGATGTTTTTC	CACDKIPTGSSWDTRQMFF
medium-sized	TRDJ1	TRDV2	TRDD3	TGTGCCTGTGACACCCTCCTGGGGGATACGTGGAACACCGATAAACTCATCTTT	CACDTLLGDTWNTDKLIF
-	TRDJ1	TRDV2	-	TGTGCCTGTGACACCGTAGGGGCTCGGGTCGATAAACTCATCTTT	CACDTVGARVDKLIF
-	TRDJ1	TRDV2	-	TGTGCCTGTGACACCTTCTACGGGGCTTCTCCGGTGGACCGCAACGATAAACTCATCTTT	CACDTFYGASPVDRNDKLIF
few	TRDJ1	TRDV2	TRDD3	TGTGCCTGTGACACCGTGTCTGCTGGGGGACAAACTTACACCGATAAACTCATCTTT	CACDTVSAGGQTYTDKLIF
-	TRDJ1	TRDV2	TRDD3	TGTGCCTGTGACACCGTTACTTCTACTCGCCTCGGGACTGTGCGTACTGGGGCCGATAAACTCATCTTT	CACDTVTSTRLGTVRTGADKLIF
large	TRDJ3	TRDV2	-	TGTGCCTGTGACACCGTACTGGTAGACTCCTGGGACACCCGACAGATGTTTTTC	CACDTVLVDSWDTRQMFF
medium-sized	TRDJ1	TRDV2	TRDD3	TGTGCCTGTGACACCGGGACTGGGGGATACGTTAAGGGCACCGATAAACTCATCTTT	CACDTGTGGYVKGTDKLIF
medium-sized	TRDJ1	TRDV2	-	TGTGCCTGTGACACCGTCGGGGGGACCGATAAACTCATCTTT	CACDTVGGTDKLIF
-	TRDJ1	TRDV2	-	TGTGCCTGTGACACGTTGGGATCCGCCCGGTACACCGATAAACTCATCTTT	CACDTLGSARYTDKLIF
medium-sized	TRDJ1	TRDV1	TRDD3	TGTGCTCTTGGAGGTCTTTCGTGGGGGATATCATATCGCTTTGGGGGATACCGGGGGACCGATAAACTCATCTTT	CALGGLSWGISYRFGGYRGTDKLIF
large	TRDJ1	TRDV2	-	TGTGCCTGTGACACTCTAGGGGGCACCGATAAACTCATCTTT	CACDTLGGTDKLIF
large	TRDJ1	TRDV2	-	TGTGCCTGTGACACCGTGGGGACGATCACCGATAAACTCATCTTT	CACDTVGTITDKLIF
medium-sized	TRDJ1	TRDV2	TRDD3	TGTGCCTGTGACAAACTTACTGGGGGATACGCTGCCGATAAACTCATCTTT	CACDKLTGGYAADKLIF
-	TRDJ1	TRDV2	TRDD3	TGTGCCTGTGACCCACTGGGGGCCAGTACAACCGATAAACTCATCTTT	CACDPLGASTTDKLIF
medium-sized	TRDJ1	TRDV2	TRDD3	TGTGCCTGTGACCAAGTCCTGGGGGATACGGGGGCTCGCTACACCGATAAACTCATCTTT	CACDQVLGDTGARYTDKLIF
medium-sized	TRDJ1	TRDV2	-	TGTGCCTGTGACACCGTGGATACCCATAACGATAAACTCATCTTT	CACDTVDTHNDKLIF
medium-sized	TRDJ3	TRDV2	-	TGTGCCTGTGACATCGCCGGGAATAGCCCGCCATCCTGGGACACCCGACAGATGTTTTTC	CACDIAGNSPPSWDTRQMFF
-	TRDJ1	TRDV2	TRDD3	TGTGCCTGTGACACTATCCTGGGACTGGGGGATACCACGTACACCGATAAACTCATCTTT	CACDTILGLGDTTYTDKLIF
-	TRDJ2	TRDV1	-	TGTGCTCTTGGGGAAAAGAGTGAGTTCTTAGTAAAATGGGGTCCCCGGCTGACAGCACAACTCTTCTTT	CALGEKSEFLVKWGPRLTAQLFF
medium-sized	TRDJ1	TRDV2	TRDD3	TGTGCCTGTGACACCCTACCCCTGCTGGGGGCTACCGGGGGGGACGATAAACTCATCTTT	CACDTLPLLGATGGDDKLIF
medium-sized	TRDJ1	TRDV2	-	TGTGCCTGTGACACCGTGGGGTGGAACAGGGGGAAGACCGATAAACTCATCTTT	CACDTVGWNRGKTDKLIF
medium-sized	TRDJ1	TRDV2	TRDD3	TGTGCCTGTGACCCGCTGGGGGAGTACACCGATAAACTCATCTTT	CACDPLGEYTDKLIF
medium-sized	TRDJ1	TRDV2	-	TGTGCCTGTGACACCGTCGGGGGAATGACCGATAAACTCATCTTT	CACDTVGGMTDKLIF
medium-sized	TRDJ1	TRDV2	TRDD3	TGTGCCTGTGACCCACTAAACGGTTACTGGGGGGTACGAGAGGACACCGATAAACTCATCTTT	CACDPLNGYWGVREDTDKLIF
large	TRDJ3	TRDV2	TRDD3	TGTGCCTGTGACGGGGTACTGGGGGACCACTCCTGGGACACCCGACAGATGTTTTTC	CACDGVLGDHSWDTRQMFF
medium-sized	TRDJ2	TRDV2	TRDD3	TGTGCCTGTGACGCCCTACTGGGGGACGGGACAGCACAACTCTTCTTT	CACDALLGDGTAQLFF
few	TRDJ1	TRDV2	TRDD3	TGTGCCTGTGACACTTTGCCCCTGACTGGGGAGAGGAGCCGGTACACCGATAAACTCATCTTT	CACDTLPLTGERSRYTDKLIF
large	TRDJ1	TRDV2	TRDD3	TGTGCCTGTGACGGTATGGGGGATCCGACGACCAAATACACCGATAAACTCATCTTT	CACDGMGDPTTKYTDKLIF
medium-sized	TRDJ4	TRDV1	-	TGTGCTCTTGGGGAATCTCCCCCATACTGGATCGGGAGACCCCTGATCTTT	CALGESPPYWIGRPLIF
few	TRDJ1	TRDV2	-	TGTGCCTGTGACACCGTTAGCGGTCCTGTGGGATATGATTCCGATAAACTCATCTTT	CACDTVSGPVGYDSDKLIF
large	TRDJ1	TRDV2	-	TGTGCCTGTGACCAAGTTACGAACACCGATAAACTCATCTTT	CACDQVTNTDKLIF
medium-sized	TRDJ1	TRDV2	-	TGTGCCTGTGACACCGTGGGCTCGGCGAACACCGATAAACTCATCTTT	CACDTVGSANTDKLIF
medium-sized	TRDJ1	TRDV2	TRDD3	TGTGCCTGTGACACCCTCGAAGGGGGATACGCCGACTTTTACACCGATAAACTCATCTTT	CACDTLEGGYADFYTDKLIF
medium-sized	TRDJ1	TRDV1	-	TGTGCTCTTGGGGAATCGCTGGGTCTGAATAAACTCATCTTT	CALGESLGLNKLIF
-	TRDJ3	TRDV2	-	TGTGCCTGTGACACTTTACCCGGGGACACCCCTCTCGCCTGGGACACCCGACAGATGTTTTTC	CACDTLPGDTPLAWDTRQMFF
medium-sized	TRDJ1	TRDV2	-	TGTGCCTGTGACCCTCTTGATACCCACGGCTACACCGATAAACTCATCTTT	CACDPLDTHGYTDKLIF
-	TRDJ1	TRDV2	TRDD3	TGTGCCTGTGACACCGTTGGGGGAATTGATAACGATAAACTCATCTTT	CACDTVGGIDNDKLIF
medium-sized	TRDJ1	TRDV2	TRDD3	TGTGCCTGTGACACTCTCAGTGGGGGATACGCGACCGATAAACTCATCTTT	CACDTLSGGYATDKLIF
large	TRDJ1	TRDV2	TRDD3	TGTGCCTGTGACGTACTGGGGGATACTCCTTCCGATAAACTCATCTTT	CACDVLGDTPSDKLIF
-	TRDJ1	TRDV2	-	TGTGCCTGTGACACACTCCTGAATCCGGGGGCTACGTACACCGATAAACTCATCTTT	CACDTLLNPGATYTDKLIF
medium-sized	TRDJ3	TRDV2	TRDD3	TGTGCCTGTGACACCGTGAAAGGGATACGCGCTGTCTCCTGGGACACCCGACAGATGTTTTTC	CACDTVKGIRAVSWDTRQMFF
large	TRDJ3	TRDV2	TRDD3	TGTGCCTGTGACCCGACTGGGGGACCAAGCTCCTGGGACACCCGACAGATGTTTTTC	CACDPTGGPSSWDTRQMFF
medium-sized	TRDJ1	TRDV2	TRDD3	TGTGCCTGTGACAGCCTGGGGGAGTACACCGATAAACTCATCTTT	CACDSLGEYTDKLIF
large	TRDJ1	TRDV2	-	TGTGCCTGTGACGTCGTGGGGAGGGGGACCACCGATAAACTCATCTTT	CACDVVGRGTTDKLIF
-	TRDJ1	TRDV2	TRDD3	TGTGCCTATGACGGCCTGCTACTGGGGGACCAGTACACCGATAAACTCATCTTT	CAYDGLLLGDQYTDKLIF
medium-sized	TRDJ1	TRDV2	-	TGTGCCTGTGACATAATTGGAACCCCCCGCACCGATAAACTCATCTTT	CACDIIGTPRTDKLIF